This T cell receptor beta chain was obtained from a study of T cell responses to AZD1222 COVID-19 vaccine. V lost 0 bases and J 1 base, leaving 10 bases between the germline ends. Germline V gene lookup returns CDR1 SGHVS and CDR2 FNYEAQ. This CDR3 is 16 amino acids long. Sequencing was performed with immunoSEQ multiplex PCR; in TCRdb, only in-frame clones are kept and a portion is missing. The sample contains 150,000 or so clones, 85% to 95% of which appear only once. The chain joins TRBV7-6 to TRBJ1-5; D remains ambiguous. Here the sequenced sample was peripheral blood, taken on day 0 of AZD1222 vaccination. This TCR derives from an adult in good health. The CDR3: CASSLAPGESNQPQHF. CDR3 coding DNA: TGTGCCAGCAGCTTAGCGCCAGGTGAAAGCAATCAGCCCCAGCATTTT.